This TCR beta chain is drawn from a study of CD8+ T cells in alopecia areata. This clone was seen only a few times. Trimming left V 6 bases short and J 8 bases short, with 13 bases between. Germline CDR1 is KGHSH and CDR2 is LQKENI. The CDR3 has 12 amino acids. Sequencing templates came from extracted RNA that was reverse transcribed into cDNA. TCRdb's table, derived via immunoSEQ multiplex PCR, lists solely in-frame clones and lacks some. The sample consists of under 350,000 clones, 58% of them appearing once. As to treatment: oral pan-JAK inhibitor, 5-10 mg twice daily. The chain recombines TRBV18 with TRBJ1-2; maybe TRBD1 (6 bases). This clonotype was sampled from a human donor with alopecia areata. The specimen comprised CD4+ T cells sorted from blood, sampled at week 24, from a patient treated with tofacitinib. The CDR3 nucleotides read TGTGCCAGCTCGGGGGCTAGTGGAGGCTACACCTTC. Amino acid sequence: CASSGASGGYTF.